Each of the 24 T cell receptor beta chains below was sequenced from the same sample in a study of cytomegalovirus exposure and HLA in healthy donors. Produced via immunoSEQ multiplex PCR; TCRdb's table is partial and in-frame only. Of approximately 99,000 clones listed, approximately 94% are singletons. The sequenced sample consisted of PBMCs. The source of these receptors is a young woman in good health and CMV-seronegative.

The chain recombines TRBV15 with TRBJ2-1, with a weak D call TRBD1 (7 bases). The CDR3 is 15 amino acids. V dropped 4 bases and J dropped 0 bases, with 10 bases sitting between them. CDR1 is LNHNV, CDR2 YYDKDF, per germline (reference sequence). The CDR3, as DNA: TGTGCCACCAGCACAGGGGGGAGCTCCTACAATGAGCAGTTCTTC. This translates into CATSTGGSSYNEQFF. Drawing the rest from reference TRBV15 and TRBJ2-1, the complete variable domain is DAMVIQNPRYQVTQFGKPVTLSCSQTLNHNVMYWYQQKSSQAPKLLFHYYDKDFNNEADTPDNFQSRRPNTSFCFLDIRSPGLGDTAMYLCATSTGGSSYNEQFFGPGTRLTVL.

The V gene is TRBV5-1, the J gene TRBJ2-7; no firm D call. This CDR3 has 12 amino acids. Germline V gene sequence: CDR1 SGHRS, CDR2 YFSETQ. With 0 bases removed from V and 5 bases from J, the gap between germline ends came to 6 bases. The CDR3 DNA reads as TGCGCCAGCAGCTTGGTTGAGGACGAGCAGTACTTC. Protein: CASSLVEDEQYF.

V usage is TRBV28 and J usage is TRBJ1-5; TRBD1 matches at 9 bases. This CDR3 is built from 17 residues. Germline V gene lookup returns CDR1 MDHEN and CDR2 SYDVKM. Trimming cost V 3 bases and J 4 bases; bases outside gene matches: 10. The CDR3 bases are TGTGCCAGCAGTTTGAGGGTAGACAGGGGGAGAAATCAGCCCCAGCATTTT. Its protein is CASSLRVDRGRNQPQHF.

The chain has TRBV28 and TRBJ2-5; possibly TRBD2 for D (6 bases). The CDR3 contains 13 residues. Trimming left V 6 bases short and J 4 bases short, with 12 bases between. CDR1 is MDHEN and CDR2 is SYDVKM in the germline V gene. The DNA of the CDR3 is TGTGCCAGCAGCCGCTCGGGAGCAGAGACCCAGTACTTC. Amino acids: CASSRSGAETQYF.

The chain couples TRBV6-5 to TRBJ1-5; 11 nucleotides align to TRBD1. This CDR3 has 15 amino acids. From germline, CDR1 is MNHEY and CDR2 SVGAGI. Trimming removed 5 bases from V and 7 bases from J; junction bases left unmatched: 7. CDR3 region: CASSTDRGREQPQHF. The CDR3, as DNA: TGTGCCAGCAGTACGGACAGGGGGCGCGAACAGCCCCAGCATTTT.

This chain uses TRBV7-8 with TRBJ2-1, with TRBD2 matching over 7 bases. After removal of 1 base from V and 10 bases from J, the junction contained 1 base not matched to a gene. This CDR3 is 12 amino acids long. Germline CDR1 reads SGHVS; CDR2 reads FQNEAQ. CDR3: CASSLGRGEQFF. The CDR3 nucleotides read TGTGCCAGCAGCTTAGGGCGGGGGGAGCAGTTCTTC.

This chain uses TRBV10-3 with TRBJ1-6; possible D gene TRBD1, 5 bases. Trimming shortened V by 6 bases and J by 6 bases, and 12 bases separated the two germline ends. The CDR3 spans 14 residues. The germline V gene has CDR1 ENHRY and CDR2 SYGVKD. The CDR3 DNA sequence: TGTGCCATCAGCGAACCCAGGGTTAATTCACCCCTCCACTTT. Its protein is CAISEPRVNSPLHF.

The chain carries TRBV19 and TRBJ1-1; weak D call: TRBD1 (5 bases). This CDR3 region has 17 residues. Per the germline V gene, CDR1 is LNHDA and CDR2 is SQIVND (reference sequence). V was clipped by 5 bases and J by 6 bases, with 25 bases between them. CDR3 coding DNA: TGTGCCAGTAGTCTTTCCCCGACACGCAGGGAAGGTCCTGAAGCTTTCTTT. Its translation: CASSLSPTRREGPEAFF. Based on the CDR3 plus reference TRBV19 and TRBJ1-1, the full variable domain is DGGITQSPKYLFRKEGQNVTLSCEQNLNHDAMYWYRQDPGQGLRLIYYSQIVNDFQKGDIAEGYSVSREKKESFPLTVTSAQKNPTAFYLCASSLSPTRREGPEAFFGQGTRLTVV.

This chain joins TRBV7-9 and TRBJ2-6; 9 bases map to TRBD1. This CDR3 has 16 amino acids. V lost 4 bases and J lost 1; bases outside the gene matches: 2. From germline, CDR1 is SEHNR and CDR2 FQNEAQ (reference sequence). Written as DNA, the CDR3 is TGTGCCAGCAGCTCGGGACAGGGTTCTGGGGCCAACGTCCTGACTTTC. This encodes CASSSGQGSGANVLTF.

The chain links TRBV28 to TRBJ2-3; 12 bases agree with TRBD2. J was trimmed by 4 bases and V by 4 bases; bases with no gene match: 6. The germline V gene has CDR1 MDHEN and CDR2 SYDVKM. The CDR3 spans 16 residues. CDR3 sequence: CASSSGTSGRADTQYF. The CDR3 DNA sequence: TGTGCCAGCAGTTCCGGGACTAGCGGGCGGGCAGATACGCAGTATTTT.

This chain links TRBV4-2 with TRBJ1-1, with a possible D match to TRBD1 (6 bases). This CDR3 spans 14 amino acids. Trimming stripped 5 bases from V and 3 bases from J, with 13 bases between. CDR1 and CDR2 (germline): LGHNA, YNFKEQ. The CDR3 sequence: CASSKGQGDTEAFF. The CDR3 DNA follows: TGTGCCAGCAGCAAGGGACAAGGAGACACTGAAGCTTTCTTT.

This chain joins TRBV5-4 and TRBJ2-7; 15 nucleotides agree with TRBD2. This CDR3 spans 15 amino acids. Germline lookup yields CDR1 SGHNT and CDR2 YYREEE (reference sequence). With 3 bases clipped from V and 4 bases from J, the junction kept 2 bases outside the gene matches. CDR3 nucleotide sequence: TGTGCCAGCAGCTCCGGGACTAGCGGGGGGTACGAGCAGTACTTC. As protein: CASSSGTSGGYEQYF.

J is TRBJ2-1 and V is TRBV19, with 13 bases fitting TRBD2. The CDR3 extends over 16 amino acids. Germline CDR1 is LNHDA and CDR2 is SQIVND (reference sequence). The ends lost 7 bases at V and 3 bases at J; junction bases unmatched: 6. This chain's CDR3 is CASMTSGGLSYNEQFF. CDR3 bases: TGTGCCAGTATGACTAGCGGGGGGCTAAGCTACAATGAGCAGTTCTTC.

The genes are TRBV5-5 and TRBJ1-6, with 9 bases identical to TRBD1. Germline CDR1 and CDR2: SGHKS and YYEKEE (reference sequence). V trimming: 0 bases; J trimming: 11 bases; junction bases outside the gene matches: 3. This CDR3 is built from 14 residues. This chain's CDR3 is CASSLGQGDPPLHF. The CDR3 bases are TGTGCCAGCAGCTTGGGACAGGGGGATCCACCCCTCCACTTT.

The rearrangement joins TRBV7-2 to TRBJ2-5; D is ambiguous. CDR1 is SGHTA and CDR2 is FQGNSA in the germline V gene. The ends were cut back, 5 bases at V and 2 bases at J, with 9 bases in the middle. This CDR3 is 13 amino acids long. CDR3 in DNA: TGTGCCAGCAGCGTTAGAAATCAAGAGACCCAGTACTTC. Translation gives CASSVRNQETQYF.

The rearrangement joins TRBV27 to TRBJ2-7, with 10 bases fitting TRBD2. Trimming at V came to 5 bases and at J to 2 bases, leaving 6 bases not matched to a gene. From germline, CDR1 is MNHEY and CDR2 SMNVEV (reference sequence). The CDR3 has 15 residues. The CDR3 DNA reads TGTGCCAGCAGTCCCATAGCGGGGGGACCCTACGAGCAGTACTTC. This encodes CASSPIAGGPYEQYF.

The chain recombines TRBV4-1 with TRBJ1-3, with D perhaps TRBD1 (6 bases). Trimming left V 0 bases short and J 4 bases short, with 22 bases between. Per germline, CDR1 MGHRA and CDR2 YSYEKL. The CDR3 runs to 19 residues. The CDR3 DNA follows: TGCGCCAGCAGCCAAGATAGGCATAGCCGGGGGGGCTCAGGAAACACCATATATTTT. It codes for CASSQDRHSRGGSGNTIYF.

Concerning this clone: Other DNA sequences in this sample translate to the same CDR3. V gene TRBV19 combines with J gene TRBJ1-2; TRBD1 matches 9 bases. Losses at the gene ends were 3 bases for V and 0 bases for J; bases not matched to a gene: 2. This CDR3 has 15 amino acids. Germline V lookup: CDR1 LNHDA, CDR2 SQIVND (reference sequence). This chain's CDR3 is CASSIRTGANYGYTF. CDR3 in DNA: TGTGCCAGTAGTATTCGGACAGGGGCTAACTATGGCTACACCTTC. Full variable domain (remainder filled in from reference TRBV19 and TRBJ1-2): DGGITQSPKYLFRKEGQNVTLSCEQNLNHDAMYWYRQDPGQGLRLIYYSQIVNDFQKGDIAEGYSVSREKKESFPLTVTSAQKNPTAFYLCASSIRTGANYGYTFGSGTRLTVV.

The chain uses TRBV19 and TRBJ2-6; D is perhaps TRBD1 (6 bases). The CDR3 covers 16 residues. V was cut by 5 bases and J by 0 bases, with 11 bases left in between. Germline lookup yields CDR1 LNHDA and CDR2 SQIVND (reference sequence). CDR3: CASSQQGNSGANVLTF. CDR3 coding DNA: TGTGCCAGTAGTCAACAGGGAAACTCTGGGGCCAACGTCCTGACTTTC.

This chain joins TRBV6-6 and TRBJ2-5; 9 bases line up with TRBD1. This CDR3 contains 16 residues. The junction had 8 bases not matched to a gene; V was cut back by 0 bases and J by 6 bases. Germline V gene data show CDR1 as MNHNY and CDR2 as SVGAGI (reference sequence). The CDR3 DNA sequence: TGTGCCAGCAGTTACTCGGGACAGGGCCGCGTGAAGACCCAGTACTTC. Translating it yields CASSYSGQGRVKTQYF.

The chain carries TRBV6-5 and TRBJ2-7, with D possibly matching TRBD1 (6 bases). The V gene's germline CDR1 is MNHEY and CDR2 SVGAGI. Trimming stripped 7 bases from V and 2 bases from J, with 15 bases between. The CDR3 extends over 14 amino acids. The CDR3 here is CASNPTGHTYEQYF. CDR3 bases: TGTGCCAGCAACCCGACAGGACATACCTACGAGCAGTACTTC.

This chain connects TRBV9 to TRBJ1-1; D might be TRBD1 (5 bases). This CDR3 region has 15 residues. The V gene's germline CDR1 is SGDLS and CDR2 YYNGEE. V was cut by 0 bases and J by 3 bases, with 12 bases left in between. The CDR3, as DNA: TGTGCCAGCAGCGTAGGGGAGGGGCCGTACACTGAAGCTTTCTTT. As protein: CASSVGEGPYTEAFF.

The chain uses TRBV19 and TRBJ1-2; 8 nucleotides line up with TRBD1. The germline gives CDR1 LNHDA, CDR2 SQIVND (reference sequence). The ends lost 3 bases at V and 4 bases at J; junction bases unmatched: 7. This CDR3 is 15 amino acids long. CDR3 DNA sequence: TGTGCCAGTAGTATGGGGCAGGGGGCCCCCTATGGCTACACCTTC. It specifies CASSMGQGAPYGYTF.

This rearrangement joins TRBV4-3 to TRBJ1-4, with D perhaps matching TRBD1 (5 bases). The CDR3 is 16 residues long. With 0 bases removed from V and 6 bases from J, the gap between germline ends came to 14 bases. Germline V gene sequence: CDR1 LGHNA, CDR2 YSLEER. The CDR3 nucleotides read TGCGCCAGCAGCCAAGATTCGGGGGTGGGATATGAAAAACTGTTTTTT. Its protein product is CASSQDSGVGYEKLFF.